Shown below are 5 T cell receptor beta chains from a single sample sequenced in a study of T cell responses to AZD1222 COVID-19 vaccine. Libraries were prepared by immunoSEQ multiplex PCR; TCRdb keeps only in-frame clonotypes and omits some of them. The sample consists of roughly 150,000 clones, 90% to 95% of them appearing once. The sequencing here drew on peripheral blood, taken on day 0 of AZD1222 vaccination. These receptors were obtained from an adult in good health.

This sequence joins TRBV21-1 and TRBJ1-5. TRBV21-1 is tagged as a pseudogene. The CDR3 covers 13 residues. CDR3: CASSKVYNQPQHF. CDR3 DNA: TGTGCCAGCAGCAAAGTTTACAATCAGCCCCAGCATTTT.

This clone appeared once. V and J are TRBV4-2 and TRBJ2-2, with D possibly matching TRBD2 (6 bases). This CDR3 comprises 17 residues. Trimming took off 1 base at V and 7 bases at J, with 19 bases between the two ends. The germline V gene encodes CDR1 LGHNA and CDR2 YNFKEQ. CDR3 in amino acids: CASSQVHGGYGSGELFF. CDR3 DNA: TGTGCCAGCAGCCAAGTCCACGGAGGTTACGGGAGCGGGGAGCTGTTTTTT.

The chain joins TRBV29-1 to TRBJ2-5; D might be TRBD2 (8 bases). The CDR3 is 11 amino acids. CDR1 SQVTM and CDR2 ANQGSEA come from the germline V gene. The CDR3 sequence is CTGGGGETQYF. DNA of the CDR3: TGCACGGGAGGGGGCGGAGAGACCCAGTACTTC.

The chain is built from TRBV28 and TRBJ1-2, with 7 bases aligning to TRBD1. Trimming at V came to 4 bases and at J to 8 bases, leaving 7 bases not matched to a gene. Germline CDR1 MDHEN, CDR2 SYDVKM. This CDR3 comprises 13 residues. The CDR3 sequence: CASSYLQGRGYTF. The CDR3 DNA follows: TGTGCCAGCAGTTATCTACAGGGGCGCGGCTACACCTTC.

This chain links TRBV7-6 with TRBJ2-4; D not certain. The V end lost 0 bases, the J end lost 0 bases, and 9 bases lay between the germline ends. The CDR3 runs 16 residues. Germline V lookup: CDR1 SGHVS, CDR2 FNYEAQ. The CDR3 coding sequence is TGTGCCAGCAGCTTAGCGCCCGGTCTAGCCAAAAACATTCAGTACTTC. This encodes CASSLAPGLAKNIQYF.